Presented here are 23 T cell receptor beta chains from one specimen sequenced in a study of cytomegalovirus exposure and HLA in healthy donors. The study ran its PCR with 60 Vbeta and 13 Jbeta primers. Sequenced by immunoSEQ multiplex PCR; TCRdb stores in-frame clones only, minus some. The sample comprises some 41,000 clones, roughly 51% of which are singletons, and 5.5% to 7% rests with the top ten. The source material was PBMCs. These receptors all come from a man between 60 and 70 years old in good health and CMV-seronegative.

CDR3 bases: TGTGCCAGCAGTACGACAGGAGGTGCAGATACGCAGTATTTT. It specifies CASSTTGGADTQYF. The V and J genes are TRBV25-1 and TRBJ2-3; a weak D match, TRBD1 (6 bases). The V and J ends lost 5 bases and 4 bases respectively, with 13 bases between them. The CDR3 length is 14 residues. CDR1 and CDR2 from the germline V gene are MGHDK and SYGVNS. Variable domain in full (rest from reference TRBV25-1 and TRBJ2-3): EADIYQTPRYLVIGTGKKITLECSQTMGHDKMYWYQQDPGMELHLIHYSYGVNSTEKGDLSSESTVSRIRTEHFPLTLESARPSHTSQYLCASSTTGGADTQYFGPGTRLTVL.

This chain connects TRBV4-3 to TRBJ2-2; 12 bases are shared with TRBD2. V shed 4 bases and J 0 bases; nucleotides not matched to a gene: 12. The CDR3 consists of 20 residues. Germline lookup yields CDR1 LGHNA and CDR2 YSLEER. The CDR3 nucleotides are TGCGCCAGCAGCCCGCGCGTGACTAGCGGGGGTCTTACGAACACCGGGGAGCTGTTTTTT. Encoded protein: CASSPRVTSGGLTNTGELFF.

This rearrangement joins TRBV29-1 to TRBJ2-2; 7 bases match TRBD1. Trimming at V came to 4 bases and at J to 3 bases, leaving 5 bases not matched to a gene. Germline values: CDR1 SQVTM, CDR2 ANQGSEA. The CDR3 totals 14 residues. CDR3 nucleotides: TGCAGCGTTGGACAGGGTGTATACACCGGGGAGCTGTTTTTT. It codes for CSVGQGVYTGELFF.

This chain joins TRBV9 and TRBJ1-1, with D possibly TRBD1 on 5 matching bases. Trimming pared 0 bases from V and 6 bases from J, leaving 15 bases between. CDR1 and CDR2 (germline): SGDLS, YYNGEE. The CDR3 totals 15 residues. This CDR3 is CASSVDTGTESEAFF. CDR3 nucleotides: TGTGCCAGCAGCGTAGATACAGGAACGGAGTCTGAAGCTTTCTTT. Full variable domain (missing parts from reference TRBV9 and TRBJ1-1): DSGVTQTPKHLITATGQRVTLRCSPRSGDLSVYWYQQSLDQGLQFLIQYYNGEERAKGNILERFSAQQFPDLHSELNLSSLELGDSALYFCASSVDTGTESEAFFGQGTRLTVV.

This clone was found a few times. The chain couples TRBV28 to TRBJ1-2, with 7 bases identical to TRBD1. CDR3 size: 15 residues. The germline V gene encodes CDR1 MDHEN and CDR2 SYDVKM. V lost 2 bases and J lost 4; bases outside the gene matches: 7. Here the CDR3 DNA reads TGTGCCAGCAGTTTACAGGGGGTGGCCCCCTATGGCTACACCTTC. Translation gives CASSLQGVAPYGYTF.

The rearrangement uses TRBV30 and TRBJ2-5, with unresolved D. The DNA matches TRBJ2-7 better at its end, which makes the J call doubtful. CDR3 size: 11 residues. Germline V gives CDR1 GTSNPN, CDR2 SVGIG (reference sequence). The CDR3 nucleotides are TGTGCCTGGGGCCTCCTGGGCGAGCAGTACTTC. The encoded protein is CAWGLLGEQYF.

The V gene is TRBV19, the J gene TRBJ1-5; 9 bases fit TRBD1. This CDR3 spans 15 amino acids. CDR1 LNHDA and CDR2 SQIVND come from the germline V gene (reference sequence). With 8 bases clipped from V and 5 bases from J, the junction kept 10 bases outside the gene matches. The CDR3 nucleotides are TGTGCCAGTTCACTGACAGGGGGTACTCATCAGCCCCAGCATTTT. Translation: CASSLTGGTHQPQHF.

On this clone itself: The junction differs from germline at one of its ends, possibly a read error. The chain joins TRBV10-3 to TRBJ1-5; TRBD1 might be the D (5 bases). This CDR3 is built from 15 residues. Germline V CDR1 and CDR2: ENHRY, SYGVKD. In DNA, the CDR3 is TGCGCTACAGGTCGCGACAAGTATAGCAATCAGCCCCAGCATTTT. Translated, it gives CATGRDKYSNQPQHF.

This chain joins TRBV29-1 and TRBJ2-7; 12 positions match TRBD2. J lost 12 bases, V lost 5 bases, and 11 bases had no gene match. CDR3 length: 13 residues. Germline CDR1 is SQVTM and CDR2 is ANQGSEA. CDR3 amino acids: CSVTPSGRAESYF. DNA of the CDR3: TGCAGCGTTACCCCTAGCGGGAGGGCCGAGTCGTACTTC.

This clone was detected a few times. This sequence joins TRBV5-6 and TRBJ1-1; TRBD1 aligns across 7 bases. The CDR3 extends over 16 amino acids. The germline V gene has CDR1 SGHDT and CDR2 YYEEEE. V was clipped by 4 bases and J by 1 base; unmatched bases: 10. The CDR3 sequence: CASSRGTDKSNTEAFF. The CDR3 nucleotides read TGTGCCAGCAGCCGGGGGACAGACAAGTCGAACACTGAAGCTTTCTTT.

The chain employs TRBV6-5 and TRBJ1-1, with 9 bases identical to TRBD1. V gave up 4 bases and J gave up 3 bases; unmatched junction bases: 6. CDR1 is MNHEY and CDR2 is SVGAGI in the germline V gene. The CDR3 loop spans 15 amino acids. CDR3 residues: CASSSSDRGYTEAFF. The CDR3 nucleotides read TGTGCCAGCAGTTCCTCCGACAGGGGGTACACTGAAGCTTTCTTT.

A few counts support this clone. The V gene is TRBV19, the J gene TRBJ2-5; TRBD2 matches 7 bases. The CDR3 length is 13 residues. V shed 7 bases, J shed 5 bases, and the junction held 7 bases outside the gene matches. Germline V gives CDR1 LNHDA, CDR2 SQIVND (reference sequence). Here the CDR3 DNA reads TGTGCCAGTACCCCCTTCGGGGGGGAGACCCAGTACTTC. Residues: CASTPFGGETQYF.

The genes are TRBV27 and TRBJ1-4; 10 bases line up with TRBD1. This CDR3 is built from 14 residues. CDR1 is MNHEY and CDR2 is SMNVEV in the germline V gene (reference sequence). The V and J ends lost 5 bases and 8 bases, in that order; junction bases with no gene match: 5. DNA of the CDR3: TGTGCCAGCAGTCCGGGACAGGGGTGGGAAAAACTGTTTTTT. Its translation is CASSPGQGWEKLFF.

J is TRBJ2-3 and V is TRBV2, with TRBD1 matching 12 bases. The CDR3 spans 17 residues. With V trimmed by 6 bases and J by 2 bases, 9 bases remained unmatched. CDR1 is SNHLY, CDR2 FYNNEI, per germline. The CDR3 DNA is TGTGCCAGCAGCCAACCCGGGACAGGGGGCCCCACAGATACGCAGTATTTT. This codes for CASSQPGTGGPTDTQYF.

The CDR3 DNA follows: TGTGCCAGCAGCTTAGCGCGGGCGGGGGAGCAGTTCTTC. This gives the protein CASSLARAGEQFF. V is TRBV7-9 and J is TRBJ2-1, with D possibly matching TRBD2 (6 bases). Trimming left V 0 bases short and J 10 bases short, with 10 bases between. This CDR3 is 13 amino acids long. Germline V gives CDR1 SEHNR, CDR2 FQNEAQ (reference sequence).

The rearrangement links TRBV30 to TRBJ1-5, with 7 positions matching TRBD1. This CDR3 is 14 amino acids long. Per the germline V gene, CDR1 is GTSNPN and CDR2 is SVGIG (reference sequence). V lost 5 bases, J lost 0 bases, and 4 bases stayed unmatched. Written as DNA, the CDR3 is TGTGCCTGGGCGGGACAGCTTAGCAATCAGCCCCAGCATTTT. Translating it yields CAWAGQLSNQPQHF.

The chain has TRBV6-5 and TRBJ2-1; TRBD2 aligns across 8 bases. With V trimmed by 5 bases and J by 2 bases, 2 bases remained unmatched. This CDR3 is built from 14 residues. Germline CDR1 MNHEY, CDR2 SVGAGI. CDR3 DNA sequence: TGTGCCAGCAGTCGGGGACTAGCCTACAATGAGCAGTTCTTC. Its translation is CASSRGLAYNEQFF.

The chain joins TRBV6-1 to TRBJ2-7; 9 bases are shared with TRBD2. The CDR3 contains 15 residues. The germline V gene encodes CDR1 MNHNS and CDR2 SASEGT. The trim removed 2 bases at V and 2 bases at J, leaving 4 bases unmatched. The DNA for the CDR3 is TGTGCCAGCAGTGAAAGGAGCGGGAGGCCCTACGAGCAGTACTTC. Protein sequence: CASSERSGRPYEQYF.

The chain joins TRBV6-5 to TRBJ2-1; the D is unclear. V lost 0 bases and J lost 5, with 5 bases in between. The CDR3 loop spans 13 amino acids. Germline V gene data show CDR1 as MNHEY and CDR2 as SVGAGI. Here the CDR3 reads CASSYSAHNEQFF. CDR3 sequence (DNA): TGTGCCAGCAGTTACTCAGCCCACAATGAGCAGTTCTTC.

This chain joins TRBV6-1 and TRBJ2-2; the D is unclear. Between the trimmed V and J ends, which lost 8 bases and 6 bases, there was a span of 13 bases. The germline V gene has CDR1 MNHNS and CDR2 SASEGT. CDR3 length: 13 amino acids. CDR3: CASGQVVSGELFF. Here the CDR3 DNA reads TGTGCCAGCGGTCAGGTGGTCTCCGGGGAGCTGTTTTTT.

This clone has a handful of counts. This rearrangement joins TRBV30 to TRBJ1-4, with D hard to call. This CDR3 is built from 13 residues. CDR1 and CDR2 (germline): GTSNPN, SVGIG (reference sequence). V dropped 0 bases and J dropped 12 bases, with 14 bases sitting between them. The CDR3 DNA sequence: TGTGCCTGGAGTGTGTTATTCAAGGAGGAACTGTTTTTT. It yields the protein CAWSVLFKEELFF. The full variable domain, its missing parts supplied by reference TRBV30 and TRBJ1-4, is SQTIHQWPATLVQPVGSPLSLECTVEGTSNPNLYWYRQAAGRGLQLLFYSVGIGQISSEVPQNLSASRPQDRQFILSSKKLLLSDSGFYLCAWSVLFKEELFFGSGTQLSVL.

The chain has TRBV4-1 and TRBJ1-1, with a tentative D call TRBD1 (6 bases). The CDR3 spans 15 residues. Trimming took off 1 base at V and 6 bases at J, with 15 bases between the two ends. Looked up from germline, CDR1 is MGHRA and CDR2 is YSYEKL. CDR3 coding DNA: TGCGCCAGCAGCCAAGCAGGGGCCGCGTGGGCTGAAGCTTTCTTT. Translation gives CASSQAGAAWAEAFF.

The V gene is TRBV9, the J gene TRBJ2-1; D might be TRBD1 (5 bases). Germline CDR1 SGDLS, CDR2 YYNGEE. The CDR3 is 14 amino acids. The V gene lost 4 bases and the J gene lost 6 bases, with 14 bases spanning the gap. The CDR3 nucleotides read TGTGCCAGCAGCCCAAGGGGTGAAGGCAATGAGCAGTTCTTC. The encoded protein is CASSPRGEGNEQFF. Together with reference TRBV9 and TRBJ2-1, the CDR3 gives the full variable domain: DSGVTQTPKHLITATGQRVTLRCSPRSGDLSVYWYQQSLDQGLQFLIQYYNGEERAKGNILERFSAQQFPDLHSELNLSSLELGDSALYFCASSPRGEGNEQFFGPGTRLTVL.